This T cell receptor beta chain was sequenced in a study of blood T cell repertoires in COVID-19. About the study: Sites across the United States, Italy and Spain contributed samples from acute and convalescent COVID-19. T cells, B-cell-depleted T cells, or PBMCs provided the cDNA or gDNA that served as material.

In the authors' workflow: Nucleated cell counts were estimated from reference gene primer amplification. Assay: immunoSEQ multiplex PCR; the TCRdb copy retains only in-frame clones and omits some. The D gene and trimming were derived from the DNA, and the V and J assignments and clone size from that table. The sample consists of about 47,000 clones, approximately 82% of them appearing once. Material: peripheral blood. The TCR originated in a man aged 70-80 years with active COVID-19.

This CDR3 reads CASSPDRGYEQYF. The CDR3 DNA follows: TGTGCCAGCAGCCCAGACAGGGGCTACGAGCAGTACTTC. The chain employs TRBV11-3 and TRBJ2-7; 8 bases are shared with TRBD1. CDR1 SGHNT and CDR2 YENEEA come from the germline V gene. J was trimmed by 3 bases and V by 5 bases; bases with no gene match: 3. This CDR3 has 13 residues. Combining the CDR3 with reference TRBV11-3 and TRBJ2-7 gives the whole variable domain EAGVVQSPRYKIIEKKQPVAFWCNPISGHNTLYWYLQNLGQGPELLIRYENEEAVDDSQLPKDRFSAERLKGVDSTLKIQPAELGDSAVYLCASSPDRGYEQYFGPGTRLTVT.